The rows below give T cell receptor beta chains drawn from one sample of a study of beta chain features in type 1 diabetes. Clones were sequenced by immunoSEQ multiplex PCR, and TCRdb holds only the in-frame ones, with some missing. The sample shows hundreds of thousands of clones, roughly 15% of them seen only once. Sequenced: naive CD4+ T cells from blood. The receptors derive from a woman under 30 in good health. The CDR3 runs from the conserved cysteine through the conserved F or W. D genes are given only for firm matches. Expanded clones are given a class, and other clones once, few, many or no size at all.

J: TRBJ2-7
V: TRBV6-6
size: NA
D: NA
DNA: TGTGCCAGCAGTTACTCGACAGCGGAGTACGAGCAGTACTTC
CDR3: CASSYSTAEYEQYF

J: TRBJ1-1
V: TRBV9
size: NA
D: NA
DNA: TGTGCCAGCAGTAAGGGTACCAACACTGAAGCTTTCTTT
CDR3: CASSKGTNTEAFF

J: TRBJ2-3
V: TRBV13
size: NA
D: TRBD2
DNA: TGTGCCAGCAGCACCCAGCGGGAGAGCACAGATACGCAGTATTTT
CDR3: CASSTQRESTDTQYF

J: TRBJ1-1
V: TRBV10-3
size: NA
D: NA
DNA: TGTGCCAACCGGGACTTAGGTTTAGGGACTGAAGCTTTCTTT
CDR3: CANRDLGLGTEAFF

J: TRBJ2-7
V: TRBV28
size: NA
D: NA
DNA: TGTGCCAGCAGGGGACGAGCCTACGAGCAGTACTTC
CDR3: CASRGRAYEQYF

J: TRBJ1-4
V: TRBV6-5
size: NA
D: TRBD1
DNA: TGTGCCAGCAGTACGGGACAGGGGGCGGAAAAACTGTTTTTT
CDR3: CASSTGQGAEKLFF

J: TRBJ1-2
V: TRBV9
size: NA
D: NA
DNA: TGTGCCAGCAGCGCCTCGGTGGGGAATGGCTATGGCTACACCTTC
CDR3: CASSASVGNGYGYTF

J: TRBJ2-3
V: TRBV5-6
size: NA
D: TRBD2
DNA: TGTGCCAGCAGCTACCGGACTAGCGGACGCACAGATACGCAGTATTTT
CDR3: CASSYRTSGRTDTQYF

J: TRBJ2-3
V: TRBV10-3
size: NA
D: NA
DNA: TGTGCCATCAGGCCTCCCGGGGATACGCAGTATTTT
CDR3: CAIRPPGDTQYF

J: TRBJ2-5
V: TRBV19
size: few
D: NA
DNA: TGTGCCAGCCGAAGGGGGCAAGAGACCCAGTACTTC
CDR3: CASRRGQETQYF

J: TRBJ2-6
V: TRBV5-1
size: NA
D: NA
DNA: TGCGCCAGCAGCTACGGAACACTAGGAAATAAAGCTGGGGCCAACGTCCTGACTTTC
CDR3: CASSYGTLGNKAGANVLTF